The sequence of this T cell receptor (beta chain) was determined in a study of Graves' ophthalmopathy and Graves' hyperthyroidism. TCR beta CDR3 regions were amplified from RNA transcripts. First-round RT-PCR relied on HTBI primers, and a second-round multiplex PCR came next. TCRdb redid the calling of the multiplex PCR reads with MiXCR, one entry per CDR3 protein. The table lists 350,000 to 450,000 distinct CDR3 sequences, approximately 20% of them singletons. In its sample, this clonotype was seen many times. Moderate-to-severe activity, with CAS ≥3, NOSPECS ≥4 and duration under 3 months, characterized the donors with ophthalmopathy. Germline assignment: CDR1 DFQATT and CDR2 SNEGSKA (reference sequence). This CDR3 contains 15 residues. V gave up 0 bases and J gave up 3 bases, with 14 bases separating them.

Sequencing was done on a sample of peripheral blood. The sequence derives from a young woman with Graves' ophthalmopathy. The chain couples TRBV20-1 to TRBJ2-5; possibly TRBD1 for D (5 bases). The CDR3 nucleotides read TGCAGTGCTAGAGATTACGTGGGGCGCGAAGAGACCCAGTACTTC. This encodes CSARDYVGREETQYF.